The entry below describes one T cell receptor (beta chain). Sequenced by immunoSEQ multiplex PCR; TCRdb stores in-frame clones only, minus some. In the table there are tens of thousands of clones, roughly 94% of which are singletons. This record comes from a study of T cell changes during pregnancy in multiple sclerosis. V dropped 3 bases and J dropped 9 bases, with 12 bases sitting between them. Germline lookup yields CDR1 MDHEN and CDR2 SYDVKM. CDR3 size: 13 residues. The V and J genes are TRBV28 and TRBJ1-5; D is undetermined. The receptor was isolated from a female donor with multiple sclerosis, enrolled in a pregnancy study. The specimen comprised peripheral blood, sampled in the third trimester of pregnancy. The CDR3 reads CASSFAGGRPQHF. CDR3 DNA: TGTGCCAGCAGTTTCGCAGGAGGGAGGCCCCAGCATTTT.